This TCR beta chain was identified during a study of blood T cell repertoires in COVID-19. Whole-study context: The samples span acute and convalescent COVID-19 from the United States, Italy and Spain. T cells, B-cell-depleted T cells, or PBMCs supplied cDNA or gDNA.

Per the germline V gene, CDR1 is MNHEY and CDR2 is SMNVEV (reference sequence). This CDR3 is 15 amino acids long. Trimming left V 5 bases short and J 4 bases short, with 14 bases between. Original handling: Quantification of nucleated cells was approximated via reference gene primer amplification. Data came from immunoSEQ multiplex PCR; TCRdb stores just in-frame clones and leaves some out. V, J and clone size derive from that table, while D and trimming were established from the DNA sequence. The data show 54,000 or so clones, around four fifths seen once. The genes are TRBV27 and TRBJ1-4, with D tentatively TRBD1 (5 bases). The TCR sequence derives from a woman of 80 years or more with acute or convalescent COVID-19. The material sequenced was peripheral blood. This CDR3 reads CASSRFSGDNEKLFF. CDR3 nucleotide sequence: TGTGCCAGCAGTCGCTTTTCGGGGGATAATGAAAAACTGTTTTTT.